This is a list of T cell receptor beta chains from one sample in a study of blood T cell repertoires in COVID-19. Assay: immunoSEQ multiplex PCR; the TCRdb copy retains only in-frame clones and omits some. The sample holds approximately 200,000 clones, around 94% seen once. Sequenced input: peripheral blood. The receptors shown here come from a man aged 25 to 40 with COVID-19, enrolled during active disease. The CDR3 runs from the conserved cysteine through the conserved F or W. The D gene is left open where the match is weak. For some rows the clone size is stated as once, few or many, or as a class when expanded; others skip it.

>TRBJ1-5|NA|TRBD1|TRBV5-1
TGCGCCAGCAGCCCGTGGGACAGGGACAATCAGCCCCAGCATTTT
CASSPWDRDNQPQHF
>TRBJ2-1|NA|TRBD2|TRBV3-1/TRBV3-2
TGTGCCAGCAGCCAAGGGGCTAGCGGGTACAATGAGCAGTTCTTC
CASSQGASGYNEQFF
>TRBJ2-3|NA|NA|TRBV7-2
TGTGCCAGCAGCTTAGAAGGAGTGGATACGCAGTATTTT
CASSLEGVDTQYF
>TRBJ1-5|many|NA|TRBV5-6
TGTGCCAGCAGCTCCCGGACGGGGTTCAGCAATCAGCCCCAGCATTTT
CASSSRTGFSNQPQHF
>TRBJ2-7|NA|TRBD1|TRBV6-6
TGTGCCAGCAGTTACGCATACCGGGACAGGGTCTACGAGCAGTACTTC
CASSYAYRDRVYEQYF
>TRBJ1-5|NA|TRBD1|TRBV6-5
TGTGCCAGCAGTCCCCCCCAGGGGGCTCAGCATTTT
CASSPPQGAQHF
>TRBJ2-1|once|TRBD2|TRBV4-1
TGCGCCAGCAAGGAGCGGGGGGGCCGGGACAATGAGCAGTTCTTC
CASKERGGRDNEQFF
>TRBJ1-2|NA|TRBD1|TRBV7-9
TGTGCCAGCGGTCCAGGGGGCATCTATGGCTACACCTTC
CASGPGGIYGYTF
>TRBJ2-3|NA|NA|TRBV18
TGTGCCAGCTCCCGGTCTAGCACAGATACGCAGTATTTT
CASSRSSTDTQYF
>TRBJ1-5|NA|TRBD1|TRBV2
TGTGCCAGCAGTGGCAGGGCCGGGACAGGGGTGGGCAATCAGCCCCAGCATTTT
CASSGRAGTGVGNQPQHF
>TRBJ2-5|NA|NA|TRBV6-1
TGTGCCAGCAGTGAACCAGGGCGGAAGACCCAGTACTTC
CASSEPGRKTQYF
>TRBJ2-1|NA|TRBD2|TRBV5-4
TGTGCCAGCAGCTTGGCCGTACTAGCGGGGAGCTCCTACAATGAGCAGTTCTTC
CASSLAVLAGSSYNEQFF
>TRBJ1-1|NA|NA|TRBV19
TGTGCCAGTAACATAGGGGTGGGGAACACTGAAGCTTTCTTT
CASNIGVGNTEAFF
>TRBJ1-5|NA|NA|TRBV6-5
TGTGCCAGCACGACTGGGTCCCAGCCCCAGCATTTT
CASTTGSQPQHF
>TRBJ1-6|NA|TRBD1|TRBV11-1
TGTGCCAGCAGCCAGGACAGGGTTAATTCACCCCTCCACTTT
CASSQDRVNSPLHF
>TRBJ1-5|NA|NA|TRBV11-2
TGTGCCAGCAGCTTAGGGGCGACAACCAATCAGCCCCAGCATTTT
CASSLGATTNQPQHF
>TRBJ1-2|NA|NA|TRBV3-1/TRBV3-2
TGTGCCAGCAGCCAAGGGGGCTTCTATGGCTACACCTTC
CASSQGGFYGYTF
>TRBJ2-7|NA|TRBD1|TRBV9
TGTGCCAGCAGCCCGACGGACAGGGACTCCTACGAGCAGTACTTC
CASSPTDRDSYEQYF